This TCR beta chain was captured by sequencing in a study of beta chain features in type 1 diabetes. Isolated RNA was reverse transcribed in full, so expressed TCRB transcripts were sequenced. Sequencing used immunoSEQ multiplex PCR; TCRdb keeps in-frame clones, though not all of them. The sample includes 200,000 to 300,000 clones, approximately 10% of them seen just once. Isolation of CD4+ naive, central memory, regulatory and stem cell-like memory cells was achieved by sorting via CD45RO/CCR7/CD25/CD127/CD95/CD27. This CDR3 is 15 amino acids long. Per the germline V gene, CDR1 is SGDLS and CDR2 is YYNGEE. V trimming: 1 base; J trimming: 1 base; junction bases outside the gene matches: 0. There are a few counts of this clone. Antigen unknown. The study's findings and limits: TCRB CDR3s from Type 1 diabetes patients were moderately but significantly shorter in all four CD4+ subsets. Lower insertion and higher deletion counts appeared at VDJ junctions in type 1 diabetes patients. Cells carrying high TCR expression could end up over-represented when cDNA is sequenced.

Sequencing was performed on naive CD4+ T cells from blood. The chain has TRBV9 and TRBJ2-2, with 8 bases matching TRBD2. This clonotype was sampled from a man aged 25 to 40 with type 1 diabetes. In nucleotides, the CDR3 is TGTGCCAGCAGCGTACTAGCGGGGAACACCGGGGAGCTGTTTTTT. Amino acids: CASSVLAGNTGELFF.